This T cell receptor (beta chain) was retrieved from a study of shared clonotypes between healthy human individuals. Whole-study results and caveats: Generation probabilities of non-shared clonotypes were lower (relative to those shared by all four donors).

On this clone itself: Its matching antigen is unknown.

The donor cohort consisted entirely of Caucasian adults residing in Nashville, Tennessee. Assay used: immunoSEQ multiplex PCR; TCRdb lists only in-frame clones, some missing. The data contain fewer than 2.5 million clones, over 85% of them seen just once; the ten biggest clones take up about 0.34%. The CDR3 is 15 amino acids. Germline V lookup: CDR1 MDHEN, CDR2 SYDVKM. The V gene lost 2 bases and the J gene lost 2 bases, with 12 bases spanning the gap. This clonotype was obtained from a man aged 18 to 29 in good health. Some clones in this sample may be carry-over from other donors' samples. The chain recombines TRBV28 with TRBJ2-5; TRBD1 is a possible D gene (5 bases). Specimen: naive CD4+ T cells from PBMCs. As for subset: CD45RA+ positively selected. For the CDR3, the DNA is TGTGCCAGCAGTTTACCGACAAGGGGACAAGAGACCCAGTACTTC. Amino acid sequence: CASSLPTRGQETQYF.